Shown below are 10 T cell receptor beta chains from a single sample sequenced in a study of blood T cells in healthy people across ages. Primed by a sample-barcoded 5' primer and a J-beta primer mix, a second PCR proceeded for about 6 to 12 cycles. One entry per CDR3 protein results from TCRdb running MiXCR on the 5' RACE reads. This sample has 790,000 or so distinct CDR3 sequences; around 45% occur once, and the top ten carry about a sixth. Sequencing was carried out using blood. The source of these receptors is a man at least 80 years old in good health.

Worth noting for this clonotype: This may be a read error: a much more frequent sequence differs by one nucleotide. J is TRBJ2-7 and V is TRBV2; the D gene could be TRBD1 or TRBD2 (6 bases each). Trimming took off 7 bases at V and 7 bases at J, with 14 bases between the two ends. Germline CDR1 is SNHLY and CDR2 is FYNNEI. The CDR3 covers 12 residues. The CDR3 loop is CASTVGGSEQYF. Here the CDR3 DNA reads TGTGCCAGCACTGTAGGGGGGAGTGAGCAGTACTTC.

This clonotype was detected a few times. CDR3 residues: CASSKIAYEQYF. The CDR3 DNA is TGTGCCAGCAGCAAAATCGCCTACGAGCAGTACTTC. The chain employs TRBV28 and TRBJ2-7; D is undetermined. From germline, CDR1 is MDHEN and CDR2 SYDVKM. The germline V and J ends were trimmed by 6 bases and 2 bases, with 8 bases remaining between them. The length of the CDR3 is 12 residues.

This clonotype was observed once. V and J are TRBV20-1 and TRBJ2-5, with 9 bases matching TRBD2. The germline V gene encodes CDR1 DFQATT and CDR2 SNEGSKA (reference sequence). The junction had 15 bases not matched to a gene; V was cut back by 6 bases and J by 13 bases. The CDR3 totals 13 residues. The CDR3: CSAISGGRDERYF. DNA for the CDR3: TGCAGTGCCATTAGCGGGGGCCGGGACGAGCGGTACTTC.

This sequence joins TRBV20-1 and TRBJ2-3; D is unresolved. Between the trimmed V and J ends, which lost 6 bases and 3 bases, there was a span of 10 bases. The CDR3 extends over 12 amino acids. Germline V gene sequence: CDR1 DFQATT, CDR2 SNEGSKA (reference sequence). CDR3 nucleotides: TGCAGTGCCCCCCTCGCGACAGATACGCAGTATTTT. This sequence encodes CSAPLATDTQYF.

This clonotype came up a few times. The chain links TRBV12-3 or TRBV12-4 to TRBJ2-1; 11 bases align to TRBD2. This CDR3 region has 15 residues. V was clipped by 7 bases and J by 6 bases; unmatched bases: 8. CDR3 bases: TGTGCCAGCACCCCCTTAGCGGGAGGGCGCAATGAGCAGTTCTTC. Amino acids: CASTPLAGGRNEQFF.

The chain couples TRBV6-1 to TRBJ1-1, with D unclear. Germline V gives CDR1 MNHNS, CDR2 SASEGT. CDR3 length equals 12 residues. V lost 5 bases and J lost 0, with 4 bases in between. The CDR3 spells CASSKVNTEAFF. The CDR3 coding sequence is TGTGCCAGCAGTAAGGTGAACACTGAAGCTTTCTTT.

This clonotype occurred a few times. The chain couples TRBV11-2 to TRBJ2-1; 7 bases align to TRBD2. The ends lost 7 bases at V and 0 bases at J; junction bases unmatched: 6. The CDR3 is 15 residues long. Germline lookup yields CDR1 SGHAT and CDR2 FQNNGV. The CDR3 loop reads CASTQSGASYNEQFF. CDR3 nucleotides: TGTGCCAGCACTCAGAGCGGGGCCTCCTACAATGAGCAGTTCTTC.

CDR3 bases: TGCGCCAGCAGCTTGGAAACAGGGGGATGGGGCTACACCTTC. Translation: CASSLETGGWGYTF. J is TRBJ1-2 and V is TRBV5-1; 8 positions agree with TRBD1. The CDR3 is 14 amino acids. J was trimmed by 8 bases and V by 0 bases; bases with no gene match: 6. Germline V lookup: CDR1 SGHRS, CDR2 YFSETQ.

This chain links TRBV6-6 with TRBJ2-3; D might be TRBD1 or TRBD2, each matching 5 bases. Trimming pared 9 bases from V and 0 bases from J, leaving 16 bases between. This CDR3 has 15 amino acids. Germline loops: CDR1 MNHNY, CDR2 SVGAGI (reference sequence). The chain's CDR3 is CASKPRGASTDTQYF. CDR3 DNA: TGTGCCAGTAAGCCCCGGGGCGCCAGCACAGATACGCAGTATTTT.

The chain links TRBV7-2 to TRBJ2-7, with D tentatively TRBD1 or TRBD2 (5 bases each). Germline V gene sequence: CDR1 SGHTA, CDR2 FQGNSA. V was pared by 2 bases and J by 2 bases, with 16 bases between. This CDR3 is 16 amino acids long. CDR3 in DNA: TGTGCCAGCAGCTTATCCGGGGACCCGTACACCTACGAGCAGTACTTC. Its translation is CASSLSGDPYTYEQYF.